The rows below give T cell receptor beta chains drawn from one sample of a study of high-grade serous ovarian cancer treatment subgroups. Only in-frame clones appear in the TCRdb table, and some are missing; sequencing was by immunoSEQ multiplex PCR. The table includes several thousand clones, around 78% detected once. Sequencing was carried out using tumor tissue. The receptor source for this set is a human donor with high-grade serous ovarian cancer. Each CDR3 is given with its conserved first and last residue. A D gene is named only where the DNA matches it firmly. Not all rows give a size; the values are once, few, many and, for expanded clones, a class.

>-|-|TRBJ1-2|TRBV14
CASSQVGSSAGGYTF
TGTGCCAGCAGCCAAGTGGGTTCTTCGGCCGGTGGCTACACCTTC
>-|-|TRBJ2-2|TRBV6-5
CASSIMTVNTGELFF
TGTGCCAGCAGTATAATGACAGTGAACACCGGGGAGCTGTTTTTT
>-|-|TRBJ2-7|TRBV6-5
CASSYSLGTSYEQYF
TGTGCCAGCAGTTACTCCCTCGGGACCTCCTACGAGCAGTACTTC
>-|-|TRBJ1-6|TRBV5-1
CASSLAGRENNSPLHF
TGCGCCAGCAGCTTGGCCGGCAGGGAGAATAATTCACCCCTCCACTTT
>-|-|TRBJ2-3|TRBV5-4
CASSWDFSADTQYF
TGTGCCAGCAGCTGGGACTTCTCTGCGGATACGCAGTATTTT
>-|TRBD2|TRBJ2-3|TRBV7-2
CASSFSGSTDTQYF
TGTGCCAGCAGCTTTAGCGGGAGCACAGATACGCAGTATTTT
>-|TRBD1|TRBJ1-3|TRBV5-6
CATSRGLFGNTIYF
TGTGCCACCTCCAGGGGGCTCTTCGGAAACACCATATATTTT
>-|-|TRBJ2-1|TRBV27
CASSLAPNNEQFF
TGTGCCAGCAGTTTAGCTCCCAACAATGAGCAGTTCTTC
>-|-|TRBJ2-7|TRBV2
CASRYRDGGRYEQYF
TGTGCCAGCAGGTATCGGGACGGAGGACGGTACGAGCAGTACTTC
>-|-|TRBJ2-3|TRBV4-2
CASSQGQEGSDTQYF
TGTGCCAGCAGCCAAGGTCAGGAGGGCTCAGATACGCAGTATTTT
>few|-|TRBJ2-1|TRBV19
CASSIDQSSSYNEQFF
TGTGCCAGTAGTATAGATCAGTCGAGCTCCTACAATGAGCAGTTCTTC
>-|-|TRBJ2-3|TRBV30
CAWSAGGVRSDTQYF
TGTGCCTGGAGTGCAGGAGGGGTAAGGTCAGATACGCAGTATTTT
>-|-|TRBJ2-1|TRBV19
CASSAQQGSYNEQFF
TGTGCCAGTAGTGCCCAACAGGGATCCTACAATGAGCAGTTCTTC
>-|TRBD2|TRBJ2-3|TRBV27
CASSLGGGTRLYF
TGTGCCAGCAGTTTGGGCGGGGGGACTAGGCTGTATTTT
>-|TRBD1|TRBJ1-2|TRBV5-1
CASSPQGARYGYTF
TGCGCCAGCAGCCCACAGGGGGCTCGGTATGGCTACACCTTC
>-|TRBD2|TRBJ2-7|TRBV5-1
CASSLERETPYEQYF
TGCGCCAGCAGCTTGGAGCGGGAGACGCCCTACGAGCAGTACTTC
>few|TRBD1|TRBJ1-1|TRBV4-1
CASSRTGEMNTEAFF
TGCGCCAGCAGCCGAACAGGGGAAATGAACACTGAAGCTTTCTTT
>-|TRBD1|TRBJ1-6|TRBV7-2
CASSLASGGYNSPLHF
TGTGCCAGCAGCTTAGCTTCAGGGGGCTATAATTCACCCCTCCACTTT
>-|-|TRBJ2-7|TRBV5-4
CASSPGGTGREQYF
TGTGCCAGCAGCCCGGGGGGGACAGGGCGCGAGCAGTACTTC
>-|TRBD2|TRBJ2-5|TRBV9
CASSVGRTSGGEGETQYF
TGTGCCAGCAGCGTAGGAAGGACTAGCGGGGGGGAGGGAGAGACCCAGTACTTC
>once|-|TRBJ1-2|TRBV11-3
CASSLGGSGSFYGYTF
TGTGCCAGCAGCTTAGGTGGGTCAGGATCTTTCTATGGCTACACCTTC
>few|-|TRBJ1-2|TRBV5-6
CASSSIGTLNYGYTF
TGTGCCAGCAGCTCCATAGGCACACTTAACTATGGCTACACCTTC
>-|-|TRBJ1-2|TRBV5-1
CASSFWDKLNYGYTF
TGCGCCAGCAGCTTCTGGGACAAGCTTAACTATGGCTACACCTTC
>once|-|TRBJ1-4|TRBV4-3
CASSQETALATNEKLFF
TGCGCCAGCAGCCAAGAGACAGCCCTTGCAACTAATGAAAAACTGTTTTTT
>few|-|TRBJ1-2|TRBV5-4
CASSLMGRYGYTF
TGTGCCAGCAGCTTGATGGGGCGCTATGGCTACACCTTC
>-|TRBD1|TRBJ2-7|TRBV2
CASNDPGQESCEQYF
TGTGCCAGCAACGACCCGGGACAGGAAAGCTGCGAGCAGTACTTC
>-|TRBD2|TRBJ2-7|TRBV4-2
CASSQDLAGPRVEQYF
TGTGCCAGCAGCCAAGACCTAGCGGGTCCGAGGGTGGAGCAGTACTTC
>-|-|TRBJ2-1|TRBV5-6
CASSLWPLNEQFF
TGTGCCAGCAGCTTGTGGCCCTTAAATGAGCAGTTCTTC
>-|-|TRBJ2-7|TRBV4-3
CASSQDLKGGHSYEQYF
TGCGCCAGCAGCCAAGACTTGAAAGGCGGGCACTCCTACGAGCAGTACTTC
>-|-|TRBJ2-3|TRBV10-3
CAISAGGSTDTQYF
TGTGCCATCAGTGCTGGCGGCAGCACAGATACGCAGTATTTT
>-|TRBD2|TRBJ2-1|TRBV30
CAWSHTRTSGDYNEQFF
TGTGCCTGGAGTCACACCCGGACTAGCGGGGACTACAATGAGCAGTTCTTC
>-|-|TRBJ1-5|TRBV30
CAWSGTGFGQPQHF
TGTGCCTGGAGTGGGACCGGGTTTGGTCAGCCCCAGCATTTT
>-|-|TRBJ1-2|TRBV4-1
CASSQIHRTSLGGYTF
TGCGCCAGCAGCCAGATACACCGGACATCACTAGGTGGCTACACCTTC
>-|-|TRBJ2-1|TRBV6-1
CAISDLGSYTSYNEQFF
TGTGCCATCAGTGATTTAGGTAGCTACACCTCCTACAATGAGCAGTTCTTC
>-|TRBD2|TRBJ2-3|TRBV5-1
CASSLGLAGSDTQYF
TGCGCCAGCAGCTTGGGTCTAGCGGGGAGCGATACGCAGTATTTT